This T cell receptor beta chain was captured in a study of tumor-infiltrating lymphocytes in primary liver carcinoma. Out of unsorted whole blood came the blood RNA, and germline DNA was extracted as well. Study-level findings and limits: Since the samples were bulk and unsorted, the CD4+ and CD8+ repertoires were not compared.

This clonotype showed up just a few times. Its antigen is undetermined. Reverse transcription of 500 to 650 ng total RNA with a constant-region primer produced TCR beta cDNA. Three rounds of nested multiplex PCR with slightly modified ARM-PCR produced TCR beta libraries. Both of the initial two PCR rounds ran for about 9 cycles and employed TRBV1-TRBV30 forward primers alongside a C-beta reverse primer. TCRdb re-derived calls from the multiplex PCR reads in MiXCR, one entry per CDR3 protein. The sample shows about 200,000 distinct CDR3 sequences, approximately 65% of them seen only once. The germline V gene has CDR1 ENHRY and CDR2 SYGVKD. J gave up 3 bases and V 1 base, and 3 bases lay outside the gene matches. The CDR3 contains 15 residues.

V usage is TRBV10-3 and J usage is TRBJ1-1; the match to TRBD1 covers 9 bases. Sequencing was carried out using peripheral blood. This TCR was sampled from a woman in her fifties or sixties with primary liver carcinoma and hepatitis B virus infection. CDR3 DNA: TGTGCCATCAGTGAGTACCGGGACAGGGACACTGAAGCTTTCTTT. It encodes CAISEYRDRDTEAFF.